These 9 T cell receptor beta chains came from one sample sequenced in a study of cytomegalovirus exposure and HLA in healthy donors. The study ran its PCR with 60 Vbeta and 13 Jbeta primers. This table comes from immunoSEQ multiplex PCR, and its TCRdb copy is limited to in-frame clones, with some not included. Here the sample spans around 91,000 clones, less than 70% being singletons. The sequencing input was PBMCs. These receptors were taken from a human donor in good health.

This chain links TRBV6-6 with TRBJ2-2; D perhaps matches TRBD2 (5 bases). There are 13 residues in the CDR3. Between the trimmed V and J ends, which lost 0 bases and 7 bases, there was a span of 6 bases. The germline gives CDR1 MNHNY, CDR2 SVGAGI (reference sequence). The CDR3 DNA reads TGTGCCAGCAGTTACTCGGGAGTCGGGGAGCTGTTTTTT. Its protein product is CASSYSGVGELFF.

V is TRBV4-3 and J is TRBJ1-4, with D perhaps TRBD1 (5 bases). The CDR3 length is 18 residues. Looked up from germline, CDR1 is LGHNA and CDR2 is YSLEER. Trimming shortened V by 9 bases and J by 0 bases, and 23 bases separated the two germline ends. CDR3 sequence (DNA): TGCGCCAGTTCACGAAGGTTGTGGGGGGGGTCAACTAATGAAAAACTGTTTTTT. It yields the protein CASSRRLWGGSTNEKLFF.

The DNA of the CDR3 is TGTGCCAGCTCGCCCCAGGGCCCTGGAGGGGAGCAGTACTTC. Protein: CASSPQGPGGEQYF. The gene calls are TRBV18 and TRBJ2-7; tentative D call: TRBD2 (6 bases). The germline CDR1 and CDR2 sequences are KGHSH and LQKENI. Trimming stripped 6 bases from V and 7 bases from J, with 19 bases between. The CDR3 sequence is 14 residues long.

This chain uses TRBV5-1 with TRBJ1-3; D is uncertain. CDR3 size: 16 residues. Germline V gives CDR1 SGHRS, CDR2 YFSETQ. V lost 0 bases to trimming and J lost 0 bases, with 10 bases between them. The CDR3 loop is CASSLEAGRSGNTIYF. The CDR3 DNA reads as TGCGCCAGCAGCTTGGAGGCAGGTCGCTCTGGAAACACCATATATTTT.

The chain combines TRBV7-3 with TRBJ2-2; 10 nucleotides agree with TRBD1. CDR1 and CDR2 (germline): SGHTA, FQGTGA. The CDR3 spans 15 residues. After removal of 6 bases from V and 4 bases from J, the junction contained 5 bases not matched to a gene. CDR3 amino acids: CASSPDRGLTGELFF. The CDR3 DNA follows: TGTGCCAGCAGTCCCGACAGGGGGCTCACCGGGGAGCTGTTTTTT.

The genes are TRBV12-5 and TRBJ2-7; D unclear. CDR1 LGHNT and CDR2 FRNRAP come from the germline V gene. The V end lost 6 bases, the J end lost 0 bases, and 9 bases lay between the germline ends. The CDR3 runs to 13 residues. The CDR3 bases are TGTGCTAGTGGGCGGTCAGACTCCTACGAGCAGTACTTC. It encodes CASGRSDSYEQYF.

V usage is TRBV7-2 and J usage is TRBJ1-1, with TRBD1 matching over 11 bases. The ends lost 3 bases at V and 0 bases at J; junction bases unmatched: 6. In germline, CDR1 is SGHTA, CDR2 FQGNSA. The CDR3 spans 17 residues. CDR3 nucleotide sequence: TGTGCCAGCAGCTTCCGGGACAGGGGGTCGGTGAACACTGAAGCTTTCTTT. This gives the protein CASSFRDRGSVNTEAFF.

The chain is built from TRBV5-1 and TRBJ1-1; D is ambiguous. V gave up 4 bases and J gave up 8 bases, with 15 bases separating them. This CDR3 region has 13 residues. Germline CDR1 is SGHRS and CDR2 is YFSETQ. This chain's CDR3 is CASSTGRLTEAFF. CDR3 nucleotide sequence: TGCGCCAGCAGCACCGGGAGACTAACAGAAGCTTTCTTT.

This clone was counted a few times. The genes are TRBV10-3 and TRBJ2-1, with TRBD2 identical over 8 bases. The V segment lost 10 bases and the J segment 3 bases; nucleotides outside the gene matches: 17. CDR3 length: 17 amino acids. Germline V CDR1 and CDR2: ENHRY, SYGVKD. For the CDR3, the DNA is TGTGCCACAGTAGCCGACGGATTGAGCGGGGGCTACAATGAGCAGTTCTTC. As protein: CATVADGLSGGYNEQFF.